Listed here are 27 T cell receptor beta chains from one sample, sequenced in a study of cytomegalovirus exposure and HLA in healthy donors. Primers: 60 Vbeta forward and 13 Jbeta reverse. Produced via immunoSEQ multiplex PCR; TCRdb's table is partial and in-frame only. The sample yields around 120,000 clones, approximately 84% seen once. The sample consisted of PBMCs. Receptors were obtained from a woman aged 35 to 49 in good health and CMV-seronegative.

V usage is TRBV7-2 and J usage is TRBJ2-7, with D hard to call. The CDR3 has 14 amino acids. Germline lookup yields CDR1 SGHTA and CDR2 FQGNSA. V shed 5 bases and J shed 2 bases, with 13 bases lying between them. As DNA, the CDR3 is TGTGCCAGCAGCCACACTGCAGGCGCCTACGAGCAGTACTTC. Protein: CASSHTAGAYEQYF.

This clone was seen a handful of times. The chain links TRBV19 to TRBJ2-3; 8 bases align to TRBD2. With V trimmed by 5 bases and J by 1 base, 8 bases remained unmatched. The germline V gene has CDR1 LNHDA and CDR2 SQIVND (reference sequence). This CDR3 has 16 amino acids. The CDR3 nucleotides read TGTGCCAGTAGTCCCCTGGCGGGAGGAGGCACAGATACGCAGTATTTT. Translated: CASSPLAGGGTDTQYF.

The chain combines TRBV7-9 with TRBJ2-3; 7 bases align to TRBD1. The V segment lost 5 bases and the J segment 5 bases; nucleotides outside the gene matches: 4. This CDR3 contains 13 residues. Germline V CDR1 and CDR2: SEHNR, FQNEAQ (reference sequence). The CDR3 sequence: CASSPGTEDTQYF. The CDR3, as DNA: TGTGCCAGCAGCCCAGGGACAGAAGATACGCAGTATTTT.

The V gene is TRBV29-1, the J gene TRBJ2-4; 10 bases are shared with TRBD2. The CDR3 sequence is 21 residues long. The ends lost 1 base at V and 0 bases at J; junction bases unmatched: 18. CDR1 is SQVTM, CDR2 ANQGSEA, per germline. CDR3 DNA: TGCAGCGTTGAAGGTCACCCCGCGGCGTCTAGCGGGAGTCTAGCCAAAAACATTCAGTACTTC. This codes for CSVEGHPAASSGSLAKNIQYF.

CDR3 amino acids: CATPGRGSYGYTF. The CDR3 DNA reads TGTGCCACCCCCGGCAGGGGAAGCTATGGCTACACCTTC. The rearrangement joins TRBV28 to TRBJ1-2; maybe TRBD1 (6 bases). The V and J ends lost 10 bases and 4 bases respectively, with 16 bases between them. CDR1 and CDR2 from the germline V gene are MDHEN and SYDVKM. CDR3 length: 13 residues.

The V call is TRBV28, the J call TRBJ2-7; tentative D call: TRBD2 (5 bases). The V gene's germline CDR1 is MDHEN and CDR2 SYDVKM. V was pared by 5 bases and J by 2 bases, with 16 bases between. The CDR3 contains 15 residues. CDR3 coding DNA: TGTGCCAGCAGTCCTCGGGGTAGCGTTGCCTACGAGCAGTACTTC. Protein: CASSPRGSVAYEQYF.

The chain links TRBV30 to TRBJ2-7; TRBD1 is a possible D gene (5 bases). CDR3 length equals 17 residues. Germline V gene lookup returns CDR1 GTSNPN and CDR2 SVGIG (reference sequence). The V and J ends lost 0 bases and 0 bases respectively, with 18 bases between them. CDR3 sequence: CAWSVGALTGFSYEQYF. For the CDR3, the DNA is TGTGCCTGGAGTGTAGGGGCCTTAACAGGCTTCTCCTACGAGCAGTACTTC.

This clone was detected only a few times. The chain uses TRBV6-5 and TRBJ1-2, with D possibly being TRBD1 (6 bases). The CDR3 totals 15 residues. V shed 2 bases and J shed 4 bases, with 14 bases lying between them. Germline CDR1 is MNHEY and CDR2 is SVGAGI. CDR3 amino acids: CASSYMTGALYGYTF. The DNA for the CDR3 is TGTGCCAGCAGTTACATGACAGGTGCCCTCTATGGCTACACCTTC.

The chain employs TRBV9 and TRBJ1-2; a possible D gene is TRBD1 (6 bases). The CDR3 runs to 12 residues. Trimming left V 3 bases short and J 4 bases short, with 7 bases between. Germline V CDR1 and CDR2: SGDLS, YYNGEE. The CDR3 nucleotides are TGTGCCAGCAGCGCAGGGGCCTATGGCTACACCTTC. The encoded protein is CASSAGAYGYTF.

V usage is TRBV2 and J usage is TRBJ2-7, with a weak D call TRBD2 (7 bases). V lost 8 bases to trimming and J lost 12 bases, with 14 bases between them. CDR3 size: 10 residues. CDR1 SNHLY and CDR2 FYNNEI come from the germline V gene. CDR3 protein: CASGGGLPYF. The CDR3 nucleotides read TGTGCCAGCGGGGGGGGCCTCCCGTACTTC. The entire variable domain, with the rest obtained from reference TRBV2 and TRBJ2-7, is as follows: EPEVTQTPSHQVTQMGQEVILRCVPISNHLYFYWYRQILGQKVEFLVSFYNNEISEKSEIFDDQFSVERPDGSNFTLKIRSTKLEDSAMYFCASGGGLPYFGPGTRLTVT.

Comments on this clone: Since the CDR3 does not end with the conserved phenylalanine or tryptophan, this likely comes from a read error. Because the CDR3's place on the DNA is in doubt, the DNA is left out and the CDR3 is given as listed by TCRdb. The J gene is TRBJ1-2, the V gene TRBV28; the DNA was not used to check the table's D call, TRBD1. Germline values: CDR1 MDHEN, CDR2 SYDVKM. From its first to its last residue, the CDR3 has 12 amino acids. The CDR3 reads CASKPPTGGLTA.

The chain is built from TRBV6-1 and TRBJ1-1; a weak D match, TRBD1 (6 bases). Germline CDR1 reads MNHNS; CDR2 reads SASEGT. The CDR3 is 14 amino acids. The ends were cut back, 2 bases at V and 3 bases at J, with 10 bases in the middle. The DNA of the CDR3 is TGTGCCAGCAGTGAATATGCAGGGGACACTGAAGCTTTCTTT. As protein: CASSEYAGDTEAFF.

This chain links TRBV13 with TRBJ2-7; 11 bases line up with TRBD1. Trimming took 2 bases from V and 4 from J; bases not matched to a gene: 7. CDR1 is PRHDT, CDR2 FYEKMQ, per germline (reference sequence). The CDR3 covers 16 residues. As DNA, the CDR3 is TGTGCCAGCAGCTTAAGGCCGGACAGGGGGCTTTACGAGCAGTACTTC. This gives the protein CASSLRPDRGLYEQYF.

The chain links TRBV4-1 to TRBJ1-2; 7 bases agree with TRBD1. Germline V gives CDR1 MGHRA, CDR2 YSYEKL. With V trimmed by 1 base and J by 0 bases, 5 bases remained unmatched. The CDR3 spans 16 residues. CDR3 coding DNA: TGCGCCAGCAGCCAAGCGTGGGACAGCTCTAACTATGGCTACACCTTC. Protein sequence: CASSQAWDSSNYGYTF.

This chain connects TRBV6-6 to TRBJ2-7; 8 bases are a match to TRBD1. V lost 6 bases, J lost 3 bases, and 1 base stayed unmatched. The CDR3 is made up of 12 amino acids. The germline V gene has CDR1 MNHNY and CDR2 SVGAGI (reference sequence). CDR3: CASRGTGYEQYF. CDR3 nucleotide sequence: TGTGCCAGCAGAGGGACAGGCTACGAGCAGTACTTC.

The J gene is TRBJ2-5, the V gene TRBV5-1; 7 nucleotides match TRBD1. The V gene end was trimmed by 0 bases and the J gene end by 1 base; junction bases not matched to a gene: 3. The CDR3 is 15 amino acids. Germline V CDR1 and CDR2: SGHRS, YFSETQ. The DNA for the CDR3 is TGCGCCAGCAGCTTGGGGACAGGATTCCAAGAGACCCAGTACTTC. Translating gives CASSLGTGFQETQYF.

The gene calls are TRBV6-5 and TRBJ1-5; D may be TRBD1 (5 bases). There are 14 residues in the CDR3. Trimming removed 10 bases at V and 0 bases at J, with 13 bases between. From germline, CDR1 is MNHEY and CDR2 SVGAGI. The CDR3 here is CATGGGGSNQPQHF. Written as DNA, the CDR3 is TGTGCCACGGGGGGAGGAGGTAGCAATCAGCCCCAGCATTTT.

This rearrangement joins TRBV6-6 to TRBJ1-1; 8 nucleotides line up with TRBD1. With 6 bases clipped from V and 2 bases from J, the junction kept 8 bases outside the gene matches. This CDR3 region has 15 residues. The germline gives CDR1 MNHNY, CDR2 SVGAGI (reference sequence). CDR3 DNA sequence: TGTGCCAGCAGCCCCGGGACAGGTCCTAACACTGAAGCTTTCTTT. Translation: CASSPGTGPNTEAFF.

The chain couples TRBV29-1 to TRBJ1-1, with 11 positions matching TRBD1. Germline CDR1 SQVTM, CDR2 ANQGSEA. CDR3 length: 13 residues. J was trimmed by 7 bases and V by 7 bases; bases with no gene match: 8. The CDR3 nucleotides read TGCAGCGGGGGACAGGGGGTGGGTAGTGAAGCTTTCTTT. Protein product: CSGGQGVGSEAFF.

The CDR3 reads CASSLEVPGGPAGELFF. For the CDR3, the DNA is TGTGCCAGCAGCTTAGAAGTGCCGGGGGGGCCAGCCGGGGAGCTGTTTTTT. The chain carries TRBV7-6 and TRBJ2-2; the match to TRBD2 covers 8 bases. Trimming removed 1 base from V and 6 bases from J; junction bases left unmatched: 10. Germline CDR1 and CDR2: SGHVS and FNYEAQ. The CDR3 covers 17 residues.

The chain combines TRBV10-2 with TRBJ2-5; no clear D. The end of the DNA aligns better with TRBJ2-7, so the J call may be wrong. CDR1 WSHSY and CDR2 SAAADI come from the germline V gene. The CDR3 loop spans 15 amino acids. The CDR3 DNA reads as TGCGCCAGCAGTGAGTCCACAGCTAACTCCTACGAGCAGTACTTC. Translating it yields CASSESTANSYEQYF.

V is TRBV30 and J is TRBJ2-7; the D gene is possibly TRBD2 (6 bases). V was shortened by 5 bases and J by 6 bases, with 11 bases between the two germline ends. This CDR3 region has 11 residues. Per germline, CDR1 GTSNPN and CDR2 SVGIG (reference sequence). The CDR3 is CAWGTAGEQYF. The CDR3 DNA follows: TGTGCCTGGGGTACAGCGGGCGAGCAGTACTTC.

The table lists this clone with a few counts. This rearrangement joins TRBV9 to TRBJ1-1; D is ambiguous. Germline V gene data show CDR1 as SGDLS and CDR2 as YYNGEE. V lost 1 base, J lost 5 bases, and 9 bases lay in between. The CDR3 length is 13 residues. CDR3 protein: CASSVSGETEAFF. The CDR3, as DNA: TGTGCCAGCAGCGTATCAGGCGAGACTGAAGCTTTCTTT.

V and J are TRBV27 and TRBJ1-1; the D gene is possibly TRBD1 (5 bases). The germline CDR1 and CDR2 sequences are MNHEY and SMNVEV (reference sequence). V lost 1 base and J lost 1, with 10 bases in between. The CDR3 is 15 residues long. The CDR3 here is CASSLLGGANTEAFF. CDR3 nucleotide sequence: TGTGCCAGCAGTTTATTGGGGGGAGCGAACACTGAAGCTTTCTTT.

This chain joins TRBV5-1 and TRBJ2-7; TRBD2 agrees at 15 bases. V lost 3 bases to trimming and J lost 6 bases; unmatched junction nucleotides: 13. The CDR3 covers 18 residues. CDR1 and CDR2 from the germline V gene are SGHRS and YFSETQ. CDR3 sequence reads: CASSWGLAGGSRGGEQYF. The CDR3 DNA reads TGCGCCAGCAGCTGGGGACTAGCGGGAGGCTCAAGGGGAGGCGAGCAGTACTTC. Looking up the rest from reference TRBV5-1 and TRBJ2-7 gives the full variable domain: KAGVTQTPRYLIKTRGQQVTLSCSPISGHRSVSWYQQTPGQGLQFLFEYFSETQRNKGNFPGRFSGRQFSNSRSEMNVSTLELGDSALYLCASSWGLAGGSRGGEQYFGPGTRLTVT.

This chain links TRBV5-1 with TRBJ1-5, with TRBD1 matching over 8 bases. This CDR3 comprises 16 residues. V was pared by 0 bases and J by 3 bases, with 5 bases of the junction left unmatched. Germline V gene sequence: CDR1 SGHRS, CDR2 YFSETQ. The CDR3 nucleotides are TGCGCCAGCAGCTTGGGGACAGGGTCTGCCAATCAGCCCCAGCATTTT. It translates to CASSLGTGSANQPQHF.

In its sample, this clone was seen a few times. The chain employs TRBV20-1 and TRBJ1-2; the D is unclear. Germline V gene data show CDR1 as DFQATT and CDR2 as SNEGSKA (reference sequence). The V and J ends lost 1 base and 13 bases respectively, with 13 bases between them. The CDR3 consists of 11 residues. DNA for the CDR3: TGCAGTGCTAGAGCGGGCGGGCCAGGCACCTTC. Its translation is CSARAGGPGTF.